One and the same sample provided the 14 T cell receptor beta chains below, sequenced in a study of OX40 agonist ivuxolimab in advanced cancers. Assay used: immunoSEQ multiplex PCR; TCRdb lists only in-frame clones, some missing. The sample yields roughly 89,000 clones, about 88% seen once. The sequenced sample was CD4+ or CD8+ T cells sorted from blood, obtained in a trial of the OX40 agonist ivuxolimab. The source is an adult with an advanced solid tumor such as melanoma, head and neck, liver or kidney cancer.

The J gene is TRBJ1-1, the V gene TRBV30; no firm D call. Germline V gene lookup returns CDR1 GTSNPN and CDR2 SVGIG (reference sequence). This CDR3 is built from 11 residues. V shed 3 bases and J shed 7 bases, with 9 bases lying between them. The CDR3 DNA follows: TGTGCCTGGAGGGGGTCCGATGAAGCTTTCTTT. Protein sequence: CAWRGSDEAFF.

V gene TRBV15 combines with J gene TRBJ2-1; D unresolved. Trimming shortened V by 0 bases and J by 0 bases, and 9 bases separated the two germline ends. The germline CDR1 and CDR2 sequences are LNHNV and YYDKDF (reference sequence). CDR3 size: 16 residues. DNA of the CDR3: TGTGCCACCAGCAGAGATTCAGGTGTCTCCTACAATGAGCAGTTCTTC. Protein: CATSRDSGVSYNEQFF.

The J gene is TRBJ1-4, the V gene TRBV11-2; 10 bases are shared with TRBD1. Trimming at V came to 5 bases and at J to 10 bases, leaving 7 bases not matched to a gene. CDR3 length: 14 amino acids. CDR1 is SGHAT, CDR2 FQNNGV, per germline. The CDR3 DNA sequence: TGTGCCAGCAGCCCCACGAGGACAGGGGGAAAACTGTTTTTT. Amino acid sequence: CASSPTRTGGKLFF.

The rearrangement uses TRBV28 and TRBJ2-6, with D possibly TRBD1 on 6 matching bases. Germline V gene sequence: CDR1 MDHEN, CDR2 SYDVKM. The CDR3 consists of 16 residues. The V end was cut by 2 bases, the J end by 4 bases, with 12 bases between. The CDR3: CASSLQGRYGANVLTF. Written as DNA, the CDR3 is TGTGCCAGCAGTTTACAGGGGAGATACGGGGCCAACGTCCTGACTTTC.

This chain links TRBV4-2 with TRBJ2-3, with 8 bases identical to TRBD2. V lost 1 base to trimming and J lost 1 base; unmatched junction nucleotides: 16. CDR1 LGHNA and CDR2 YNFKEQ come from the germline V gene. The CDR3 sequence is 20 residues long. The CDR3 sequence is CASSQGSGGGPQLRTDTQYF. The CDR3 DNA reads as TGTGCCAGCAGCCAAGGGAGTGGCGGGGGGCCCCAATTGCGCACAGATACGCAGTATTTT.

The J gene is TRBJ1-4, the V gene TRBV18; D call uncertain. Trimming cost V 2 bases and J 3 bases, with 10 bases left between them. This CDR3 spans 15 amino acids. Germline assignment: CDR1 KGHSH and CDR2 LQKENI. CDR3 nucleotides: TGTGCCAGCTCACCAGGGGTCGTGGCTAATGAAAAACTGTTTTTT. It translates to CASSPGVVANEKLFF. Complete variable domain (other parts from reference TRBV18 and TRBJ1-4): NAGVMQNPRHLVRRRGQEARLRCSPMKGHSHVYWYRQLPEEGLKFMVYLQKENIIDESGMPKERFSAEFPKEGPSILRIQQVVRGDSAAYFCASSPGVVANEKLFFGSGTQLSVL.

CDR3 sequence reads: CASSEISGANVLTF. The CDR3, as DNA: TGCGCCAGCAGCGAAATCTCTGGGGCCAACGTCCTGACTTTC. The chain employs TRBV5-1 and TRBJ2-6; no firm D call. The CDR3 runs 14 residues. Trimming took 4 bases from V and 0 from J, leaving 5 bases between them. CDR1 SGHRS and CDR2 YFSETQ come from the germline V gene.

The chain is built from TRBV12-5 and TRBJ2-1; D is unresolved. The germline V and J ends were trimmed by 4 bases and 0 bases, with 4 bases remaining between them. Germline-derived CDR1 and CDR2 are LGHNT and FRNRAP. The CDR3 covers 13 residues. For the CDR3, the DNA is TGTGCTAGTGGTTCGAGCTCCTACAATGAGCAGTTCTTC. Amino acid sequence: CASGSSSYNEQFF.

This clone was seen only a few times. The chain carries TRBV19 and TRBJ1-1, with 8 bases aligning to TRBD1. Germline V lookup: CDR1 LNHDA, CDR2 SQIVND (reference sequence). The length of the CDR3 is 16 residues. Germline trimming cut 5 bases from V and 0 bases from J; bases unmatched to any gene: 8. CDR3 sequence reads: CASSPRTGPMNTEAFF. The CDR3 DNA reads as TGTGCCAGTAGTCCACGGACAGGGCCGATGAACACTGAAGCTTTCTTT.

The chain carries TRBV2 and TRBJ2-3; TRBD2 aligns across 7 bases. Germline values: CDR1 SNHLY, CDR2 FYNNEI. The CDR3 spans 19 residues. Trimming at V came to 1 base and at J to 3 bases, leaving 16 bases not matched to a gene. The CDR3 here is CASSEVSVTVAGVTDTQYF. CDR3 DNA sequence: TGTGCCAGCAGTGAAGTTTCGGTTACTGTCGCGGGGGTTACAGATACGCAGTATTTT.

The V and J genes are TRBV28 and TRBJ1-5; 10 positions match TRBD1. The germline V gene has CDR1 MDHEN and CDR2 SYDVKM. Trimming removed 2 bases from V and 4 bases from J; junction bases left unmatched: 2. The length of the CDR3 is 15 residues. The CDR3 here is CASSLGDRGNQPQHF. The CDR3 nucleotides read TGTGCCAGCAGTTTAGGGGACAGGGGAAATCAGCCCCAGCATTTT. The complete variable domain, with remaining parts taken from reference TRBV28 and TRBJ1-5, reads DVKVTQSSRYLVKRTGEKVFLECVQDMDHENMFWYRQDPGLGLRLIYFSYDVKMKEKGDIPEGYSVSREKKERFSLILESASTNQTSMYLCASSLGDRGNQPQHFGDGTRLSIL.

V is TRBV2 and J is TRBJ2-6; tentatively, D is TRBD2 (5 bases). The CDR3 extends over 16 amino acids. The germline V gene encodes CDR1 SNHLY and CDR2 FYNNEI. V lost 6 bases and J 0 bases, leaving 12 bases between the germline ends. The CDR3 region has the DNA TGTGCCAGCAGCCGGACGGGGAGCTCTGGGGCCAACGTCCTGACTTTC. This codes for CASSRTGSSGANVLTF.

The genes are TRBV5-1 and TRBJ2-3, with 7 bases identical to TRBD1. The ends lost 3 bases at V and 6 bases at J; junction bases unmatched: 7. CDR1 is SGHRS and CDR2 is YFSETQ in the germline V gene. The CDR3 is made up of 14 amino acids. CDR3 protein: CASSSRQGEDTQYF. The CDR3 DNA follows: TGCGCCAGCAGCTCCCGACAGGGCGAGGATACGCAGTATTTT.

This chain joins TRBV5-1 and TRBJ2-1, with TRBD1 as a possible D gene (7 bases). This CDR3 comprises 16 residues. Germline assignment: CDR1 SGHRS and CDR2 YFSETQ. V shed 0 bases and J shed 8 bases, with 18 bases lying between them. Written as DNA, the CDR3 is TGCGCCAGCAGCTTGGAGGGGGCGATCCGCGGGGATGAGCAGTTCTTC. This codes for CASSLEGAIRGDEQFF.